This T cell receptor beta chain was sequenced for a study of cytomegalovirus exposure and HLA in healthy donors. The study ran its PCR with 60 Vbeta and 13 Jbeta primers. Produced via immunoSEQ multiplex PCR; TCRdb's table is partial and in-frame only. The sample shows around 130,000 clones, and 1.5% to 1.8% sits with its ten largest clones. Trimming at V came to 0 bases and at J to 3 bases, leaving 5 bases not matched to a gene. The CDR3 is 15 residues long. Germline V lookup: CDR1 SGHRS, CDR2 YFSETQ. The chain uses TRBV5-1 and TRBJ2-5; 7 positions agree with TRBD2. This TCR was recovered from a woman aged 40 to 50 in good health and CMV-seronegative. Sequencing used PBMCs. CDR3 nucleotides: TGCGCCAGCAGCTTGGCCCCCGGACTAGAAGAGACCCAGTACTTC. It codes for CASSLAPGLEETQYF.